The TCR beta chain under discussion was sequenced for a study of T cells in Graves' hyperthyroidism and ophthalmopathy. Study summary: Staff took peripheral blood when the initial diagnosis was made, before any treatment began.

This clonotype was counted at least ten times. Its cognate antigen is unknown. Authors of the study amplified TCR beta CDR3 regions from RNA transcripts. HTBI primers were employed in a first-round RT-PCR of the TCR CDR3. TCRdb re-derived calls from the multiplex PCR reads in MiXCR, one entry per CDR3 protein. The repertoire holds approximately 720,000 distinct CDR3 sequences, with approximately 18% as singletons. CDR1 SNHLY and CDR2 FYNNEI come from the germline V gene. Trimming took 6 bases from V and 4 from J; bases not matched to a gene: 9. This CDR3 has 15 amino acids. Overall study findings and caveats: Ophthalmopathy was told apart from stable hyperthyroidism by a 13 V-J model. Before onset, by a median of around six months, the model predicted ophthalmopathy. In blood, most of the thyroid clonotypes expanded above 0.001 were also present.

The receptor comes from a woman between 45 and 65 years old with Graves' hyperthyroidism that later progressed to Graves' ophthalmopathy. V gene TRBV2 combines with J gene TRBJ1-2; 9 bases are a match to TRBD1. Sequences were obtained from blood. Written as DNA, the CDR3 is TGTGCCAGCAGGGCACAGGGGGCAGGGGTCTATGGCTACACCTTC. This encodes CASRAQGAGVYGYTF.